The 3 T cell receptor beta chains below come from one sample, sequenced in a study of blood T cell repertoires in COVID-19. Libraries were prepared by immunoSEQ multiplex PCR; TCRdb keeps only in-frame clonotypes and omits some of them. This sample has tens of thousands of clones, with approximately 91% found just once. Specimen: peripheral blood. All receptors come from a human donor in a cohort sampled during active COVID-19.

V gene TRBV12-3 or TRBV12-4 combines with J gene TRBJ2-7; 7 nucleotides line up with TRBD1. V lost 6 bases, J lost 3 bases, and 5 bases stayed unmatched. The CDR3 has 13 residues. The CDR3 sequence: CASSPDRVYEQYF. In nucleotides, the CDR3 is TGTGCCAGCAGCCCTGACAGGGTCTACGAGCAGTACTTC.

V gene TRBV19 combines with J gene TRBJ1-1; D gene ambiguous. The CDR3 contains 14 residues. The V end lost 6 bases, the J end lost 3 bases, and 14 bases lay between the germline ends. Per the germline V gene, CDR1 is LNHDA and CDR2 is SQIVND (reference sequence). DNA of the CDR3: TGTGCCAGTAGAGAGGGTGGCAGTTACACTGAAGCTTTCTTT. This gives the protein CASREGGSYTEAFF. Full variable domain (missing parts from reference TRBV19 and TRBJ1-1): DGGITQSPKYLFRKEGQNVTLSCEQNLNHDAMYWYRQDPGQGLRLIYYSQIVNDFQKGDIAEGYSVSREKKESFPLTVTSAQKNPTAFYLCASREGGSYTEAFFGQGTRLTVV.

The chain couples TRBV5-5 to TRBJ1-5; tentative D call: TRBD1 (5 bases). Germline CDR1 SGHKS, CDR2 YYEKEE (reference sequence). The CDR3 is 15 residues long. With 4 bases removed from V and 9 bases from J, the gap between germline ends came to 20 bases. The CDR3 here is CASSPTGGRVLPQHF. The CDR3 nucleotides are TGTGCCAGCAGCCCCACCGGGGGGAGAGTGCTGCCCCAGCATTTT.